The 14 T cell receptor beta chains below all came from one sample that was sequenced in a study of blood T cell repertoires in COVID-19. TCRdb keeps only in-frame clones here, not all; method: immunoSEQ multiplex PCR. This sample has 150,000 to 200,000 clones, with roughly 88% found just once. Sequencing was performed on PBMCs or T cells enriched from blood (not recorded which). The receptors come from a man in his 70s who had been exposed to COVID-19.

There are a few counts of this clone. In DNA, the CDR3 is TGCGCCAGCAGCCAAGATTGGGACACCTCTGAAGCTGGAAACACCATATATTTT. Residues: CASSQDWDTSEAGNTIYF. The genes are TRBV4-3 and TRBJ1-3; D perhaps matches TRBD1 (6 bases). This CDR3 has 18 amino acids. V was pared by 0 bases and J by 2 bases, with 17 bases between. Germline assignment: CDR1 LGHNA and CDR2 YSLEER.

The chain recombines TRBV5-5 with TRBJ2-7, with TRBD1 identical over 7 bases. Trimming removed 4 bases from V and 1 base from J; junction bases left unmatched: 5. The germline CDR1 and CDR2 sequences are SGHKS and YYEKEE (reference sequence). The CDR3 has 14 amino acids. CDR3 sequence (DNA): TGTGCCAGCAGCCCGGGACAGCTATCCTACGAGCAGTACTTC. Translation: CASSPGQLSYEQYF.

The rearrangement uses TRBV19 and TRBJ2-7, with D possibly being TRBD1 (6 bases). The germline V gene encodes CDR1 LNHDA and CDR2 SQIVND (reference sequence). V lost 5 bases and J 2 bases, leaving 19 bases between the germline ends. CDR3 size: 16 residues. For the CDR3, the DNA is TGTGCCAGTAGTGCATCCGGACAGTTGCGACCCTACGAGCAGTACTTC. This gives the protein CASSASGQLRPYEQYF.

The V gene is TRBV7-2, the J gene TRBJ1-2, with D hard to call. From germline, CDR1 is SGHTA and CDR2 FQGNSA. Trimming stripped 1 base from V and 2 bases from J, with 8 bases between. The CDR3 covers 14 residues. The DNA of the CDR3 is TGTGCCAGCAGCTTAGTCACAGAGAACTATGGCTACACCTTC. Amino acids: CASSLVTENYGYTF. Combining the CDR3 with reference TRBV7-2 and TRBJ1-2 gives the whole variable domain GAGVSQSPSNKVTEKGKDVELRCDPISGHTALYWYRQSLGQGLEFLIYFQGNSAPDKSGLPSDRFSAERTGGSVSTLTIQRTQQEDSAVYLCASSLVTENYGYTFGSGTRLTVV.

The chain recombines TRBV9 with TRBJ1-1; unclear D gene. The germline V gene encodes CDR1 SGDLS and CDR2 YYNGEE. V lost 0 bases and J 4 bases, leaving 10 bases between the germline ends. CDR3 length: 14 amino acids. CDR3 amino acids: CASSVGYLSTEAFF. In DNA form, the CDR3 reads TGTGCCAGCAGCGTAGGATACTTAAGCACTGAAGCTTTCTTT.

The chain joins TRBV28 to TRBJ2-2; 7 bases line up with TRBD1. The trim removed 6 bases at V and 0 bases at J, leaving 4 bases unmatched. Germline CDR1 is MDHEN and CDR2 is SYDVKM. The CDR3 is 15 amino acids. This CDR3 reads CASRVTGSNTGELFF. In DNA form, the CDR3 reads TGTGCCAGCAGAGTGACAGGGTCGAACACCGGGGAGCTGTTTTTT.

The chain has TRBV19 and TRBJ1-3; D gene ambiguous. Germline CDR1 reads LNHDA; CDR2 reads SQIVND (reference sequence). V was cut by 10 bases and J by 1 base, with 14 bases left in between. The CDR3 covers 14 residues. CDR3 DNA: TGTGCCACTCTCTCTCTCAGTTCTGGAAACACCATATATTTT. This codes for CATLSLSSGNTIYF. Filled out from reference TRBV19 and TRBJ1-3, the complete variable domain reads DGGITQSPKYLFRKEGQNVTLSCEQNLNHDAMYWYRQDPGQGLRLIYYSQIVNDFQKGDIAEGYSVSREKKESFPLTVTSAQKNPTAFYLCATLSLSSGNTIYFGEGSWLTVV.

This chain links TRBV2 with TRBJ2-7, with TRBD1 identical over 8 bases. Germline values: CDR1 SNHLY, CDR2 FYNNEI. The CDR3 has 15 residues. J gave up 0 bases and V 6 bases, and 7 bases lay outside the gene matches. CDR3 loop: CASREGQASSYEQYF. DNA for the CDR3: TGTGCCAGCAGGGAGGGACAGGCGAGCTCCTACGAGCAGTACTTC.

The chain has TRBV7-9 and TRBJ2-1; D may be TRBD2 (6 bases). Trimming left V 1 base short and J 10 bases short, with 11 bases between. Germline-derived CDR1 and CDR2 are SEHNR and FQNEAQ (reference sequence). This CDR3 has 13 residues. For the CDR3, the DNA is TGTGCCAGCAGCTTAGACGCGGCGGGGGAGCAGTTCTTC. As protein: CASSLDAAGEQFF.

The V gene is TRBV9, the J gene TRBJ1-2; no reliable D call. Germline V CDR1 and CDR2: SGDLS, YYNGEE. The germline V and J ends were trimmed by 3 bases and 6 bases, with 18 bases remaining between them. The CDR3 runs to 15 residues. CDR3 loop: CASSGELRRVDGYTF. The CDR3 nucleotides read TGTGCCAGCAGCGGAGAGCTAAGGAGGGTCGATGGCTACACCTTC.

This clone was detected only once. The chain has TRBV11-2 and TRBJ2-3, with D unclear. Germline CDR1 and CDR2: SGHAT and FQNNGV. The CDR3 has 11 residues. Trimming pared 5 bases from V and 2 bases from J, leaving 2 bases between. CDR3: CASSHTDTQYF. The CDR3 coding sequence is TGTGCCAGCAGCCACACAGATACGCAGTATTTT.

The rearrangement uses TRBV24-1 and TRBJ2-3; weak D call: TRBD2 (5 bases). The CDR3 is made up of 14 amino acids. Trimming removed 9 bases from V and 0 bases from J, with 12 bases in between. Germline CDR1 KGHDR, CDR2 SFDVKD. In nucleotides, the CDR3 is TGTGCCACCTCCCCCGGGGTTAGCACAGATACGCAGTATTTT. Its translation: CATSPGVSTDTQYF.

The chain recombines TRBV5-1 with TRBJ2-5, with TRBD1 matching 8 bases. V lost 0 bases to trimming and J lost 5 bases; unmatched junction nucleotides: 3. Germline values: CDR1 SGHRS, CDR2 YFSETQ. The CDR3 is 14 residues long. CDR3 amino acids: CASSLVDRVETQYF. The CDR3 region has the DNA TGCGCCAGCAGCTTGGTGGACAGGGTTGAGACCCAGTACTTC. Together with reference TRBV5-1 and TRBJ2-5, the CDR3 gives the full variable domain: KAGVTQTPRYLIKTRGQQVTLSCSPISGHRSVSWYQQTPGQGLQFLFEYFSETQRNKGNFPGRFSGRQFSNSRSEMNVSTLELGDSALYLCASSLVDRVETQYFGPGTRLLVL.

V and J are TRBV29-1 and TRBJ1-6; tentative D call: TRBD1 (5 bases). The V gene's germline CDR1 is SQVTM and CDR2 ANQGSEA. There are 15 residues in the CDR3. CDR3 bases: TGCGCGGTAAGGAGGGGTTTGACGGATTCTTCACCCCTCCACTTT. Translated, it gives CAVRRGLTDSSPLHF.